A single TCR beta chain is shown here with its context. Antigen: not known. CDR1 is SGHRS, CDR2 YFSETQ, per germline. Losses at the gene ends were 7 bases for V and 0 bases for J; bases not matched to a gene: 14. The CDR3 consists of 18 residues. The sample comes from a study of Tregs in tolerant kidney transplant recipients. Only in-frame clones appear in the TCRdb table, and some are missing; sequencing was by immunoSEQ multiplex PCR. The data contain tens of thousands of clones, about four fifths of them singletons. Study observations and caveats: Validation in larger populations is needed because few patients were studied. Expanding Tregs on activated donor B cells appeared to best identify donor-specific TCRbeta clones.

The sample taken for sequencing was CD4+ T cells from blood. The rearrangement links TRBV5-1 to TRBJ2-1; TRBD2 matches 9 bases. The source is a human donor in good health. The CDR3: CASAFSGSLRSSYNEQFF. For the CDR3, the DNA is TGCGCCAGCGCTTTTAGCGGGAGCTTGCGCAGCTCCTACAATGAGCAGTTCTTC. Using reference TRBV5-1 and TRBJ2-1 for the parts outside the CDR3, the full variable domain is KAGVTQTPRYLIKTRGQQVTLSCSPISGHRSVSWYQQTPGQGLQFLFEYFSETQRNKGNFPGRFSGRQFSNSRSEMNVSTLELGDSALYLCASAFSGSLRSSYNEQFFGPGTRLTVL.